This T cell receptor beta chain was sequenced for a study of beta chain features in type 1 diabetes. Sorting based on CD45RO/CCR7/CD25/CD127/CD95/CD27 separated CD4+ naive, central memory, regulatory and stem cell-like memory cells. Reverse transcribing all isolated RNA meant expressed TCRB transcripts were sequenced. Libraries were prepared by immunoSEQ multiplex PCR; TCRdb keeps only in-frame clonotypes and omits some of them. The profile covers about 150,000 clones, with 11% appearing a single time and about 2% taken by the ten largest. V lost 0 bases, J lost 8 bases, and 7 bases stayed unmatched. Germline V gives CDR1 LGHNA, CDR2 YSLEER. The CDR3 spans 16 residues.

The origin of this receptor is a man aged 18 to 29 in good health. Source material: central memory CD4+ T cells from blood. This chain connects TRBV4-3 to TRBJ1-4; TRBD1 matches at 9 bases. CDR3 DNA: TGCGCCAGCAGCCAAGATTTACAGGGGGCGAGGGAAAAACTGTTTTTT. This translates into CASSQDLQGAREKLFF.